Below, 6 T cell receptor beta chains from the same sample are listed, as sequenced in a study of cytomegalovirus exposure and HLA in healthy donors. Amplification used 60 Vbeta primers and 13 Jbeta primers. The data were produced by immunoSEQ multiplex PCR, yet TCRdb's version contains in-frame clones alone and is incomplete. The sample consists of 110,000 to 150,000 clones, 75% to 90% of them appearing once. The material sequenced was PBMCs. These receptors came from a female donor in good health and CMV-seronegative.

The V call is TRBV5-4, the J call TRBJ2-7; D is possibly TRBD2 (5 bases). The V gene lost 4 bases and the J gene lost 1 base, with 12 bases spanning the gap. Per germline, CDR1 SGHNT and CDR2 YYREEE (reference sequence). The CDR3 loop spans 14 amino acids. The CDR3 spells CASSNRGLSYEQYF. The CDR3 DNA follows: TGTGCCAGCAGCAACCGTGGACTGTCCTACGAGCAGTACTTC.

CDR3 sequence: CASSYVLGGGEQFF. The CDR3 DNA follows: TGTGCCAGCAGTTACGTCCTAGGGGGGGGTGAGCAGTTCTTC. The chain couples TRBV6-5 to TRBJ2-1, with TRBD2 as a possible D gene (7 bases). CDR1 is MNHEY, CDR2 SVGAGI, per germline. V gave up 2 bases and J gave up 9 bases, with 14 bases separating them. This CDR3 has 14 residues.

The rearrangement uses TRBV9 and TRBJ2-1; 9 bases map to TRBD2. V shed 0 bases and J 2 bases; nucleotides not matched to a gene: 6. This CDR3 has 17 residues. CDR1 and CDR2 (germline): SGDLS, YYNGEE. The CDR3 spells CASSVEVRGRAYNEQFF. The CDR3 nucleotides are TGTGCCAGCAGCGTAGAGGTCCGCGGGAGGGCCTACAATGAGCAGTTCTTC.

The CDR3 sequence: CASSYDREETQYF. As DNA, the CDR3 is TGTGCCAGCAGCTACGACAGAGAGGAGACCCAGTACTTC. The chain carries TRBV7-3 and TRBJ2-5; tentatively, D is TRBD1 (5 bases). CDR3 length: 13 residues. Trimming stripped 4 bases from V and 5 bases from J, with 11 bases between. The germline gives CDR1 SGHTA, CDR2 FQGTGA.

This chain joins TRBV30 and TRBJ1-4; no definite D call. The germline V gene has CDR1 GTSNPN and CDR2 SVGIG (reference sequence). The CDR3 is 14 amino acids. Trimming took 0 bases from V and 5 from J, leaving 10 bases between them. The CDR3 coding sequence is TGTGCCTGGAGTGTAGCCGCGAAGAATGAAAAACTGTTTTTT. Residues: CAWSVAAKNEKLFF.

Here the CDR3 DNA reads TGTGCCAGCAGCTTGGGGGACAGGCCCTACAATGAGCAGTTCTTC. Translating it yields CASSLGDRPYNEQFF. The genes are TRBV11-1 and TRBJ2-1; 8 nucleotides agree with TRBD1. Germline lookup yields CDR1 SGHAT and CDR2 FQDESV (reference sequence). With 3 bases clipped from V and 2 bases from J, the junction kept 3 bases outside the gene matches. The CDR3 contains 15 residues. The full variable domain, with the rest looked up from reference TRBV11-1 and TRBJ2-1, is EAEVAQSPRYKITEKSQAVAFWCDPISGHATLYWYRQILGQGPELLVQFQDESVVDDSQLPKDRFSAERLKGVDSTLKIQPAELGDSAMYLCASSLGDRPYNEQFFGPGTRLTVL.